A single sample is the source of the 2 T cell receptor beta chains below, sequenced in a study of blood T cell repertoires in COVID-19. Produced via immunoSEQ multiplex PCR; TCRdb's table is partial and in-frame only. The sample yields about 180,000 clones, roughly nine tenths seen once. The sample was PBMCs or T cells enriched from blood (not recorded which). The receptors come from a woman aged 50 to 60 who had recovered from COVID-19.

The chain combines TRBV3-1 (or the pseudogene TRBV3-2) with TRBJ2-6; no clear D gene. Germline V CDR1 and CDR2: LGHDT, YNNKEL (reference sequence). The V and J ends lost 2 bases and 3 bases respectively, with 8 bases between them. The length of the CDR3 is 15 residues. The CDR3 coding sequence is TGTGCCAGCAGCCAACAGTACGATGGGGCCAACGTCCTGACTTTC. Translation: CASSQQYDGANVLTF.

V usage is TRBV19 and J usage is TRBJ1-2; TRBD1 aligns across 11 bases. There are 16 residues in the CDR3. Germline V gene lookup returns CDR1 LNHDA and CDR2 SQIVND (reference sequence). With V trimmed by 0 bases and J by 2 bases, 2 bases remained unmatched. The CDR3 coding sequence is TGTGCCAGTAGTATAGAGGGGACAGGGGGAAACTATGGCTACACCTTC. Translating it yields CASSIEGTGGNYGYTF. The full variable domain, completed using reference TRBV19 and TRBJ1-2, is DGGITQSPKYLFRKEGQNVTLSCEQNLNHDAMYWYRQDPGQGLRLIYYSQIVNDFQKGDIAEGYSVSREKKESFPLTVTSAQKNPTAFYLCASSIEGTGGNYGYTFGSGTRLTVV.